Each of the 28 T cell receptor beta chains below was sequenced from the same sample in a study of cytomegalovirus exposure and HLA in healthy donors (dated by TCRdb to between 2016 and 2019). The library relied on the immunoSEQ multiplex PCR assay. For the multiplex PCR, a mixture combining 60 forward primers for TCR Vbeta segments and 13 reverse primers for TCR Jbeta segments was used. The immuneACCESS repertoire file appears here via TCRdb, limited to in-frame rearrangements. These files lack a portion of the clones; in checked studies, under half of the deficit traces to unresolved V genes, and the cause of the others is not known. In this sample the table shows approximately 100,000 clones, approximately 81% of which occur a single time. Clones ranked in the top ten supply 6.5% to 9% of the sample. The sequenced material came from PBMCs. The receptors come from a man between 35 and 55 years old in good health and CMV-seropositive.

The chain recombines TRBV6-5 with TRBJ1-2, with TRBD1 matching 8 bases. The CDR3 contains 13 residues. V lost 0 bases to trimming and J lost 7 bases; unmatched junction nucleotides: 1. Germline V CDR1 and CDR2: MNHEY, SVGAGI. This CDR3 reads CASSYSQGAGYTF. CDR3 bases: TGTGCCAGCAGTTACTCCCAGGGGGCTGGCTACACCTTC.

The rearrangement uses TRBV28 and TRBJ2-3, with D maybe TRBD1 (6 bases). Trimming took 2 bases from V and 2 from J, leaving 11 bases between them. The CDR3 runs to 15 residues. In germline, CDR1 is MDHEN, CDR2 SYDVKM. CDR3 DNA: TGTGCCAGCAGTTTAGCCGGGACAACCACAGATACGCAGTATTTT. Its translation is CASSLAGTTTDTQYF.

The chain is built from TRBV7-9 and TRBJ1-1; the D gene is possibly TRBD1 (5 bases). CDR3 length: 15 amino acids. V was clipped by 1 base and J by 3 bases, with 12 bases between them. The germline V gene encodes CDR1 SEHNR and CDR2 FQNEAQ (reference sequence). CDR3 sequence reads: CASSLGRARDTEAFF. In nucleotides, the CDR3 is TGTGCCAGCAGCTTAGGCAGGGCAAGGGACACTGAAGCTTTCTTT. The full variable domain, rest sourced from reference TRBV7-9 and TRBJ1-1, is DTGVSQNPRHKITKRGQNVTFRCDPISEHNRLYWYRQTLGQGPEFLTYFQNEAQLEKSRLLSDRFSAERPKGSFSTLEIQRTEQGDSAMYLCASSLGRARDTEAFFGQGTRLTVV.

The genes are TRBV6-5 and TRBJ2-7; 9 nucleotides line up with TRBD1. This CDR3 region has 13 residues. Trimming removed 0 bases from V and 7 bases from J; junction bases left unmatched: 1. CDR1 and CDR2 from the germline V gene are MNHEY and SVGAGI. The CDR3 DNA sequence: TGTGCCAGCAGTTACTCGACAGGGGGAGAGCAGTACTTC. Protein product: CASSYSTGGEQYF.

The chain uses TRBV2 and TRBJ1-1; TRBD1 aligns across 7 bases. Germline CDR1 reads SNHLY; CDR2 reads FYNNEI. This CDR3 is built from 16 residues. V lost 6 bases, J lost 1 base, and 11 bases stayed unmatched. CDR3 loop: CASRPTGQGWNTEAFF. In DNA, the CDR3 is TGTGCCAGCAGGCCGACAGGGCAGGGATGGAACACTGAAGCTTTCTTT.

The chain uses TRBV28 and TRBJ1-5; 7 nucleotides match TRBD1. V lost 5 bases to trimming and J lost 3 bases; unmatched junction nucleotides: 10. The germline V gene has CDR1 MDHEN and CDR2 SYDVKM. The CDR3 has 16 amino acids. In nucleotides, the CDR3 is TGTGCCAGCAGTGCAAGGGACAGTGTCCACAATCAGCCCCAGCATTTT. Protein product: CASSARDSVHNQPQHF.

This clone was recorded only once. The chain links TRBV5-1 to TRBJ2-7, with 7 bases fitting TRBD1. CDR1 is SGHRS, CDR2 YFSETQ, per germline. V shed 9 bases, J shed 2 bases, and the junction held 14 bases outside the gene matches. The CDR3 runs 15 residues. The CDR3 is CATSVTGPGPYEQYF. In DNA form, the CDR3 reads TGCGCCACCTCAGTGACAGGGCCGGGGCCCTACGAGCAGTACTTC.

In this sample, this clone turned up once. The chain joins TRBV27 to TRBJ1-4, with D possibly TRBD1 on 6 matching bases. V gave up 3 bases and J gave up 8 bases, with 19 bases separating them. In germline, CDR1 is MNHEY, CDR2 SMNVEV (reference sequence). CDR3 size: 16 residues. The CDR3 DNA reads as TGTGCCAGCAGTTTGGGACCTCGGGGGGCAAGGGAAAAACTGTTTTTT. Translation: CASSLGPRGAREKLFF. The whole variable domain, filled in from reference TRBV27 and TRBJ1-4, reads EAQVTQNPRYLITVTGKKLTVTCSQNMNHEYMSWYRQDPGLGLRQIYYSMNVEVTDKGDVPEGYKVSRKEKRNFPLILESPSPNQTSLYFCASSLGPRGAREKLFFGSGTQLSVL.

The chain has TRBV11-2 and TRBJ2-1; 9 nucleotides agree with TRBD1. The CDR3 extends over 15 amino acids. Germline V gene sequence: CDR1 SGHAT, CDR2 FQNNGV. V gave up 5 bases and J gave up 6 bases; unmatched junction bases: 8. CDR3 region: CASSTHGTGFNEQFF. CDR3 nucleotides: TGTGCCAGCAGCACTCACGGGACAGGGTTCAATGAGCAGTTCTTC.

The CDR3 DNA sequence: TGTGCCAGCTCACCCCGACAGGGGATTAATGAAAAACTGTTTTTT. Its translation: CASSPRQGINEKLFF. The chain joins TRBV18 to TRBJ1-4; the match to TRBD1 covers 8 bases. V lost 3 bases, J lost 4 bases, and 4 bases stayed unmatched. Per germline, CDR1 KGHSH and CDR2 LQKENI. There are 15 residues in the CDR3.

This sequence joins TRBV13 and TRBJ2-1, with 9 bases matching TRBD2. Per the germline V gene, CDR1 is PRHDT and CDR2 is FYEKMQ (reference sequence). CDR3 size: 16 residues. V shed 3 bases, J shed 0 bases, and the junction held 3 bases outside the gene matches. The DNA of the CDR3 is TGTGCCAGCAGCTTCAGGACTAGCGTCTCCTACAATGAGCAGTTCTTC. Residues: CASSFRTSVSYNEQFF.

V gene TRBV9 combines with J gene TRBJ2-7; 10 positions agree with TRBD1. CDR1 and CDR2 (germline): SGDLS, YYNGEE. The CDR3 covers 14 residues. J gave up 7 bases and V 4 bases, and 8 bases lay outside the gene matches. CDR3 loop: CASSPGTGVREQYF. Here the CDR3 DNA reads TGTGCCAGCAGCCCCGGGACAGGGGTCCGGGAGCAGTACTTC. Full variable domain (remainder filled in from reference TRBV9 and TRBJ2-7): DSGVTQTPKHLITATGQRVTLRCSPRSGDLSVYWYQQSLDQGLQFLIQYYNGEERAKGNILERFSAQQFPDLHSELNLSSLELGDSALYFCASSPGTGVREQYFGPGTRLTVT.

The chain couples TRBV19 to TRBJ2-7; D is ambiguous. The germline gives CDR1 LNHDA, CDR2 SQIVND (reference sequence). V lost 5 bases, J lost 1 base, and 9 bases lay in between. This CDR3 has 13 amino acids. CDR3 sequence: CASSRSASYEQYF. The CDR3 nucleotides read TGTGCCAGTAGTCGAAGCGCGTCCTACGAGCAGTACTTC.

The V call is TRBV2, the J call TRBJ2-1; TRBD2 aligns across 8 bases. The CDR3 is 16 residues long. Germline trimming cut 6 bases from V and 6 bases from J; bases unmatched to any gene: 13. The germline V gene has CDR1 SNHLY and CDR2 FYNNEI. Here the CDR3 DNA reads TGTGCCAGCAGAAAAGATAGCGGGGTTAGGGGCAATGAGCAGTTCTTC. Protein product: CASRKDSGVRGNEQFF.

The chain employs TRBV6-5 and TRBJ1-2, with 7 bases aligning to TRBD1. Germline V gene sequence: CDR1 MNHEY, CDR2 SVGAGI. Losses at the gene ends were 5 bases for V and 4 bases for J; bases not matched to a gene: 1. CDR3 length: 12 amino acids. The CDR3 here is CASSGTAYGYTF. The CDR3, as DNA: TGTGCCAGCAGTGGGACAGCCTATGGCTACACCTTC.

The DNA of the CDR3 is TGTGCCAGTAGTACCCCCGGGAGAAGGACCGGGGAGCTGTTTTTT. The encoded protein is CASSTPGRRTGELFF. V gene TRBV19 combines with J gene TRBJ2-2; D is perhaps TRBD2 (6 bases). Looked up from germline, CDR1 is LNHDA and CDR2 is SQIVND (reference sequence). The ends were cut back, 4 bases at V and 5 bases at J, with 14 bases in the middle. This CDR3 spans 15 amino acids.

The table lists this clone with a count of one. The rearrangement uses TRBV12-5 and TRBJ1-2, with TRBD1 matching over 9 bases. Germline trimming cut 1 base from V and 8 bases from J; bases unmatched to any gene: 5. Germline CDR1 and CDR2: LGHNT and FRNRAP. The CDR3 is 14 amino acids. The CDR3 sequence: CASGLAQGAYGYTF. The CDR3 bases are TGTGCTAGTGGTTTGGCACAGGGGGCGTACGGCTACACCTTC.

A few counts support this clone. V is TRBV5-1 and J is TRBJ2-7, with D hard to call. Germline V CDR1 and CDR2: SGHRS, YFSETQ. The CDR3 is 15 residues long. The V end was cut by 3 bases, the J end by 0 bases, with 13 bases between. CDR3 protein: CASSSSSAGSYEQYF. CDR3 in DNA: TGCGCCAGCAGCTCATCGTCCGCCGGCTCCTACGAGCAGTACTTC.

The CDR3 here is CASSVAGDLGEQYF. The CDR3 bases are TGTGCCAGCAGCGTAGCAGGGGACCTAGGCGAGCAGTACTTC. V is TRBV9 and J is TRBJ2-7, with D possibly matching TRBD1 (6 bases). Trimming took 0 bases from V and 6 from J, leaving 13 bases between them. There are 14 residues in the CDR3. CDR1 and CDR2 (germline): SGDLS, YYNGEE. Based on the CDR3 plus reference TRBV9 and TRBJ2-7, the full variable domain is DSGVTQTPKHLITATGQRVTLRCSPRSGDLSVYWYQQSLDQGLQFLIQYYNGEERAKGNILERFSAQQFPDLHSELNLSSLELGDSALYFCASSVAGDLGEQYFGPGTRLTVT.

This chain joins TRBV7-9 and TRBJ1-2, with 7 bases identical to TRBD1. Germline CDR1 is SEHNR and CDR2 is FQNEAQ (reference sequence). V dropped 5 bases and J dropped 0; count of bases not matched to a gene: 6. The CDR3 has 15 residues. CDR3: CASSPTGITNYGYTF. CDR3 DNA sequence: TGTGCCAGCAGCCCGACAGGGATAACTAACTATGGCTACACCTTC.

The rearrangement uses TRBV13 and TRBJ2-7; maybe TRBD2 (7 bases). The CDR3 loop spans 14 amino acids. The germline CDR1 and CDR2 sequences are PRHDT and FYEKMQ (reference sequence). Trimming shortened V by 3 bases and J by 4 bases, and 13 bases separated the two germline ends. CDR3 in DNA: TGTGCCAGCAGCTTTAGGGGGACTATGTACGAGCAGTACTTC. Amino acid sequence: CASSFRGTMYEQYF.

CDR3 in amino acids: CASSRSGSSYEQYF. The CDR3 bases are TGCGCCAGCAGCCGGAGCGGGAGTAGCTACGAGCAGTACTTC. V usage is TRBV4-1 and J usage is TRBJ2-7; TRBD2 aligns across 8 bases. Germline assignment: CDR1 MGHRA and CDR2 YSYEKL. V lost 4 bases to trimming and J lost 3 bases; unmatched junction nucleotides: 5. This CDR3 has 14 residues.

The chain has TRBV6-1 and TRBJ1-5; 8 nucleotides match TRBD1. The CDR3 has 14 residues. The germline CDR1 and CDR2 sequences are MNHNS and SASEGT. V lost 7 bases to trimming and J lost 3 bases; unmatched junction nucleotides: 5. CDR3 protein: CASTGTGFNQPQHF. CDR3 nucleotide sequence: TGTGCCAGCACTGGGACAGGCTTCAATCAGCCCCAGCATTTT.

The V gene is TRBV11-3, the J gene TRBJ1-1, with a tentative D call TRBD1 (5 bases). The V end lost 5 bases, the J end lost 4 bases, and 11 bases lay between the germline ends. This CDR3 has 13 amino acids. Germline lookup yields CDR1 SGHNT and CDR2 YENEEA. The CDR3, as DNA: TGTGCCAGCAGCCTCGCGGGGGTCACTGAAGCTTTCTTT. It yields the protein CASSLAGVTEAFF. The full variable domain, with the rest looked up from reference TRBV11-3 and TRBJ1-1, is EAGVVQSPRYKIIEKKQPVAFWCNPISGHNTLYWYLQNLGQGPELLIRYENEEAVDDSQLPKDRFSAERLKGVDSTLKIQPAELGDSAVYLCASSLAGVTEAFFGQGTRLTVV.

This chain links TRBV6-1 with TRBJ2-5, with 10 bases fitting TRBD2. The V segment lost 8 bases and the J segment 2 bases; nucleotides outside the gene matches: 5. The CDR3 totals 14 residues. CDR1 is MNHNS and CDR2 is SASEGT in the germline V gene. CDR3 region: CASVRTSGQETQYF. The CDR3 coding sequence is TGTGCCAGCGTCCGGACTAGCGGACAAGAGACCCAGTACTTC.

The chain employs TRBV5-1 and TRBJ2-5, with a tentative D call TRBD2 (6 bases). Germline-derived CDR1 and CDR2 are SGHRS and YFSETQ. Trimming cost V 1 base and J 1 base, with 11 bases left between them. CDR3 length: 15 residues. The CDR3 sequence: CASSLYGGSQETQYF. For the CDR3, the DNA is TGCGCCAGCAGCTTGTACGGGGGTTCCCAAGAGACCCAGTACTTC.

The rearrangement uses TRBV5-1 and TRBJ2-2; TRBD2 might be the D (6 bases). The V end was cut by 0 bases, the J end by 1 base, with 10 bases between. The CDR3 loop spans 16 amino acids. Germline lookup yields CDR1 SGHRS and CDR2 YFSETQ. CDR3 DNA: TGCGCCAGCAGCTTGGGGACTACAGGGAACACCGGGGAGCTGTTTTTT. Amino acids: CASSLGTTGNTGELFF.

On this clone itself: This specimen includes other DNA sequences encoding the same CDR3. The chain has TRBV7-9 and TRBJ2-7; the D is unclear. CDR1 SEHNR and CDR2 FQNEAQ come from the germline V gene (reference sequence). Trimming took 1 base from V and 6 from J, leaving 16 bases between them. The CDR3 covers 15 residues. The CDR3 sequence: CASSLGKESAFEQYF. In nucleotides, the CDR3 is TGTGCCAGCAGCTTAGGGAAGGAGTCGGCATTCGAGCAGTACTTC.